Described below is a single T cell receptor (beta chain) sequence and its context. This clonotype was seen only once. It lacks a known antigen. One base away there is no much larger clone; base qualities are not given. The donors were some 39 Caucasian individuals from Russia, aged about 6 to 95 years, who were systemically healthy. Ten milliliters of peripheral blood were drawn from each donor into EDTA-treated Vacutainer tubes. Ficoll-Paque density-gradient centrifugation was used to isolate PBMCs, with at least 6 million per sample. Trizol reagent was used to extract total RNA from PBMCs, with at least 6 micrograms per sample. The percentages of naive CD45RAhigh/CD27high T cells were determined by flow cytometry on a PBMC aliquot from every donor. This entry is derived from a study of blood T cells in healthy people across ages (dated by TCRdb to between 2014 and 2017). For the wider study: In model experiments, template switching captured about one uniquely barcoded TCR beta cDNA molecule for every two T cells. Age-related changes in TCR beta repertoire diversity were measured in the study by deep sequencing normalized with unique cDNA molecular identifiers. Four age groups were formed from the donors: young (average about 15 years), middle-aged (around 40), aged (roughly 58) and long-lived (82). The study analyzed two additional independent replicas of 1 million unique cDNA reads from the same blood draw for two donors, one aged 18 to 30 and one aged 80 or older. General conclusions and limits of the study: Because donor CMV infection status was unknown, age-related changes in expanded clonotypes were potentially confounded. A strong correlation was found between observed TCR beta diversity and the percentage of naive T cells measured by flow cytometry. Compared with the aged group, the long-lived group had more naive CD4+ T cells, fewer expanded clones and increased TCR diversity, suggesting age selection. As age increased, observed TCR beta diversity per million T cells dropped in a roughly linear way, and a significant reduction was already evident by age approximately 40. Bulk unsorted PBMC profiling prevented conclusive comparison of naive and antigen-experienced compartments. Estimates of total diversity based on one million sequenced T cells were considered lower bounds and underestimates.

The library was prepared using 5' RACE. The instrument given in TCRdb is Illumina HiSeq 2500. A second PCR of roughly 7 to 11 cycles was performed with a sample-barcoded 5' primer and a J-beta primer mix. A template-switch 5' adaptor carrying 12 random nucleotides introduced a unique molecular identifier onto each TCR beta cDNA molecule. Each sample yielded at least 3 million CDR3-containing paired-end reads. First-strand cDNA synthesis was performed from all RNA using the Mint cDNA synthesis kit, with priming by a TRBC-specific oligonucleotide. Following uracil-DNA glycosylase treatment, a first 18-cycle PCR with universal primers M1SS and BC2_uni_R was performed on all cDNA. The study's own analysis went as follows. For normalization, 1 million high-quality reads were randomly selected from each sample, with every read carrying a distinct molecular identifier. Reads sharing molecular identifiers were discarded rather than binned into consensus sequences. MiTCR, run with a Q25 quality threshold and the strictest error-elimination algorithm, handled CDR3 identification, clonotype clustering and error correction. A nonparametric unseen species model with Euler transformation was used to estimate lower-bound total TCR beta diversity. Starting from the raw public reads, TCRdb applied fastp trimming at Q25, assembled clones with MiXCR and retained in-frame beta chains. All rows with the same CDR3 protein become a single entry with the most common DNA and genes. TCRdb, not the authors, supplied the V and J calls. The table for this sample lists approximately 780,000 distinct CDR3 sequences; roughly 24% of them were counted only once. The top ten clones comprise approximately 2.9% of the sample.

CDR1 GTSNPN and CDR2 SVGIG were looked up in the germline V gene (reference sequence). The germline ends are 10 bases apart after V is trimmed by 0 bases and J by 8 bases. The CDR3 goes from the cysteine to the phenylalanine over 13 residues. This entry keeps only the CDR3 DNA: 39 bases, framed from base 1. The same specimen was also included in a second study, on T cells of mothers and their children. The other study reports the following: Nine systemically healthy Caucasian individuals served as donors, namely three mothers together with their six children. cDNA synthesis consumed the entire amount of extracted RNA, loaded at around 1.5 ug RNA in each 15 ul reaction. In the second PCR, the M1S primer added sample barcodes and 2-4 random nucleotides. Over 9.5 million TCR beta CDR3 reads were obtained for each mother, and 3 million to 3.5 million reads were obtained for each child. Thymic selection similarly shapes TCR recombination output in related and unrelated pairs, with minor effect from inherited differences. Normalized repertoire overlap was always slightly but never significantly higher in related than unrelated mother-child pairs. No persistent microchimeric T cell clones were found, with a detection sensitivity of around 100 clones per million clonotypes. In the study, deep NGS was used to compare the TCR beta repertoires of mothers and children, and features distinguishing related mother-child pairs from unrelated individuals were sought. The mean age was roughly 36 +/- 4 years for the mothers and approximately 11 +/- 4 years for the children. Libraries were sequenced on Illumina HiSeq 2000 with 100+100 nt paired-end reads after adapter ligation with NEBNext reagents. To prevent cross-contamination, the mother and child libraries were prepared a month apart and were sequenced in separate runs. For each donor, somewhere between roughly 450,000 and 2,000,000 distinct TCR beta clonotypes were identified. Naive TCR beta clonotypes were estimated from low-frequency clonotypes matched to each donor's FACS-determined naive share, without sorting.

The chain is made from TRBV30 and TRBJ1-4; no confident D gene assignment can be made. The clonotype was recovered from a boy younger than 18 in good health. Sequenced: blood. The bases read TGTGCCTGGAGTGTACTACAGTGGGAAAAACTGTTTTTT. Its protein is CAWSVLQWEKLFF.